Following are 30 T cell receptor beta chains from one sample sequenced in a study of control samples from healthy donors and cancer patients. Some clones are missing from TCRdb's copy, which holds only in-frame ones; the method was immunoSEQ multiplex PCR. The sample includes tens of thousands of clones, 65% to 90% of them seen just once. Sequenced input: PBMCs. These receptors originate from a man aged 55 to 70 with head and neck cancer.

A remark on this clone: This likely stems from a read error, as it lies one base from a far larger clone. CDR3 loop: CASSVGVGYEQFF. The DNA of the CDR3 is TGTGCCAGCTCGGTGGGAGTGGGATACGAGCAGTTCTTC. The genes are TRBV28 and TRBJ2-7, with TRBD2 as a possible D gene (5 bases). The J call may be faulty, since TRBJ2-1 better matches the DNA end. The germline V gene has CDR1 MDHEN and CDR2 SYDVKM. The CDR3 is 13 amino acids.

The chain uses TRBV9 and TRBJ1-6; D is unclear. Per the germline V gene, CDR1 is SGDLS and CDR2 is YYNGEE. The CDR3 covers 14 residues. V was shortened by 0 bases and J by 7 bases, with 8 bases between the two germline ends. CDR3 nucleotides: TGTGCCAGCAGCGTAGGGACGGTGAATTCACCCCTCCACTTT. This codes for CASSVGTVNSPLHF. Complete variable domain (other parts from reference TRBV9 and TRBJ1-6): DSGVTQTPKHLITATGQRVTLRCSPRSGDLSVYWYQQSLDQGLQFLIQYYNGEERAKGNILERFSAQQFPDLHSELNLSSLELGDSALYFCASSVGTVNSPLHFGNGTRLTVT.

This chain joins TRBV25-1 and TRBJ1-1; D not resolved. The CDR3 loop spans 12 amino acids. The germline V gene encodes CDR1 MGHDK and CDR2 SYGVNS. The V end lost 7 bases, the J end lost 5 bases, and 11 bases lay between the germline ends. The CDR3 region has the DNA TGTGCCAGCACTCGGGGAGGGACTGAAGCTTTCTTT. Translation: CASTRGGTEAFF. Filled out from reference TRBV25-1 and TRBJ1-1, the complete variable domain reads EADIYQTPRYLVIGTGKKITLECSQTMGHDKMYWYQQDPGMELHLIHYSYGVNSTEKGDLSSESTVSRIRTEHFPLTLESARPSHTSQYLCASTRGGTEAFFGQGTRLTVV.

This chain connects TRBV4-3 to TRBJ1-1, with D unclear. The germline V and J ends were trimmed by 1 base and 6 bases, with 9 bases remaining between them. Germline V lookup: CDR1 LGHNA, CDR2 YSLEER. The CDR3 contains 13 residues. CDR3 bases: TGCGCCAGCAGCCAAGTCGTGGAGGCTGAAGCTTTCTTT. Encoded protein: CASSQVVEAEAFF.

The CDR3 nucleotides are TGTGCCAGCAGCTTAGAGCGTACTAGCGGGGGGGCCTGGCAGTACTTC. As protein: CASSLERTSGGAWQYF. The chain is built from TRBV11-2 and TRBJ2-7; TRBD2 matches at 13 bases. Germline V CDR1 and CDR2: SGHAT, FQNNGV. This CDR3 region has 16 residues. With 0 bases clipped from V and 9 bases from J, the junction kept 8 bases outside the gene matches. Supplemented by reference TRBV11-2 and TRBJ2-7, the full variable domain reads EAGVAQSPRYKIIEKRQSVAFWCNPISGHATLYWYQQILGQGPKLLIQFQNNGVVDDSQLPKDRFSAERLKGVDSTLKIQPAKLEDSAVYLCASSLERTSGGAWQYFGPGTRLTVT.

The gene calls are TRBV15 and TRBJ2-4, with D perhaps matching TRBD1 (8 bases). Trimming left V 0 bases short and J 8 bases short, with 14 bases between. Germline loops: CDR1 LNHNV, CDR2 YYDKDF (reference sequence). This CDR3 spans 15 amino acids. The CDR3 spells CATSRDRTGRDIQYF. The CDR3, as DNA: TGTGCCACCAGCAGAGATAGGACAGGGAGGGACATTCAGTACTTC. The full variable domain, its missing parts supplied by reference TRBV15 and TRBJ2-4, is DAMVIQNPRYQVTQFGKPVTLSCSQTLNHNVMYWYQQKSSQAPKLLFHYYDKDFNNEADTPDNFQSRRPNTSFCFLDIRSPGLGDTAMYLCATSRDRTGRDIQYFGAGTRLSVL.

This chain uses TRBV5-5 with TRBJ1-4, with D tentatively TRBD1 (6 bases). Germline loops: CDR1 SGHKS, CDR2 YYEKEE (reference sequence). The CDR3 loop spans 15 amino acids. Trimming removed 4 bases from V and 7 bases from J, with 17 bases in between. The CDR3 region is CASSAGATRGEKLFF. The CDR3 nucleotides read TGTGCCAGCAGCGCAGGGGCCACTAGAGGTGAAAAACTGTTTTTT.

The CDR3 loop reads CASSIWGAVTGELFF. The DNA of the CDR3 is TGTGCCAGCAGCATTTGGGGGGCTGTCACCGGGGAGCTGTTTTTT. The V call is TRBV7-2, the J call TRBJ2-2; D could derive from TRBD1 or TRBD2 (6 bases each). Germline CDR1 reads SGHTA; CDR2 reads FQGNSA. This CDR3 region has 15 residues. V was clipped by 5 bases and J by 4 bases, with 14 bases between them.

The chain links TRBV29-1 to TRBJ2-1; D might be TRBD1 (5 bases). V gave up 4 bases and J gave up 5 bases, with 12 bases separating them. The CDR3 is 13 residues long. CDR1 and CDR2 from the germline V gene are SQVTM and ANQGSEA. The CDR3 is CSVGDRLNNEQFF. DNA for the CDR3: TGCAGCGTTGGAGACAGACTTAACAATGAGCAGTTCTTC.

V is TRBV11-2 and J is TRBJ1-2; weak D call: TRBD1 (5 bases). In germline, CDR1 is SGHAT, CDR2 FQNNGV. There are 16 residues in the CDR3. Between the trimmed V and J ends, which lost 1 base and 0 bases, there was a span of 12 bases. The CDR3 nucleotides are TGTGCCAGCAGCTTAGCATGGCCAGGGACTAACTATGGCTACACCTTC. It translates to CASSLAWPGTNYGYTF.

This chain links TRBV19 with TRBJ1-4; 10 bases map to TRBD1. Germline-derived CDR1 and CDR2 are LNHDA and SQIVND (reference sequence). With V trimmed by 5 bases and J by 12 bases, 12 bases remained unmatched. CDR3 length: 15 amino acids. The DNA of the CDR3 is TGTGCCAGTAGTTCCCAGACAGGGGGCGCGACGGAACTGTTTTTT. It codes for CASSSQTGGATELFF.

The CDR3 DNA follows: TGTGCCAGCAGCTTGCGAGGGCTAGATACAGATACGCAGTATTTT. Its translation: CASSLRGLDTDTQYF. The chain links TRBV5-8 to TRBJ2-3, with D perhaps TRBD2 (5 bases). CDR3 length: 15 residues. CDR1 and CDR2 from the germline V gene are SGHTS and YDEGEE. V lost 1 base to trimming and J lost 3 bases, with 12 bases between them.

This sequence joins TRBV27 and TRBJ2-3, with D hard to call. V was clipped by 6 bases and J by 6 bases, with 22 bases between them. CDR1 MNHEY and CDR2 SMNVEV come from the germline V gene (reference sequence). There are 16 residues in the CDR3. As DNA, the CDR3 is TGTGCCAGCAGCCCAAAGGGTGTTCGTCCCGGGGATACGCAGTATTTT. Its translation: CASSPKGVRPGDTQYF.

The CDR3: CASSYFGDEQYF. The CDR3 nucleotides read TGTGCCAGCAGTTACTTCGGAGACGAGCAGTACTTC. The J gene is TRBJ2-7, the V gene TRBV6-5, with D unclear. This CDR3 comprises 12 residues. Per germline, CDR1 MNHEY and CDR2 SVGAGI. Trimming took 1 base from V and 5 from J, leaving 6 bases between them.

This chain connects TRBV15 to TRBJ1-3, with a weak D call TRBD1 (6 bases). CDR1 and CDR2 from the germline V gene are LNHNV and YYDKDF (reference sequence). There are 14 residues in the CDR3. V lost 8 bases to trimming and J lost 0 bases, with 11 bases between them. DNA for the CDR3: TGTGCCACCTCAGGGGTACACTCTGGAAACACCATATATTTT. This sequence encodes CATSGVHSGNTIYF.

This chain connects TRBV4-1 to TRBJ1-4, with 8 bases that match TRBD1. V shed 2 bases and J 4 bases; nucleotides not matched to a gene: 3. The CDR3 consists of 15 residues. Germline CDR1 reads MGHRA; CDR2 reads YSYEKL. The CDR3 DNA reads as TGCGCCAGCAGCCAACAACAGGGGGATAATGAAAAACTGTTTTTT. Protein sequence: CASSQQQGDNEKLFF.

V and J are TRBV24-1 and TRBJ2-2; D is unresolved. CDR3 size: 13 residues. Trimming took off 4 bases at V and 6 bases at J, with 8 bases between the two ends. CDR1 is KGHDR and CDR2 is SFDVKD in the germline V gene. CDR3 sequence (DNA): TGTGCCACCAGTGAAAGGGATCCCGGGGAGCTGTTTTTT. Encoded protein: CATSERDPGELFF.

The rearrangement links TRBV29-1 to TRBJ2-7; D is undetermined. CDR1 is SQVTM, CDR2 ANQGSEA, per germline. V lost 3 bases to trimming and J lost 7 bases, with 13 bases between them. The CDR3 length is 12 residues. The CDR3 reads CSVELGLGEQYF. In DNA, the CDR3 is TGCAGCGTTGAGTTGGGGTTGGGGGAGCAGTACTTC.

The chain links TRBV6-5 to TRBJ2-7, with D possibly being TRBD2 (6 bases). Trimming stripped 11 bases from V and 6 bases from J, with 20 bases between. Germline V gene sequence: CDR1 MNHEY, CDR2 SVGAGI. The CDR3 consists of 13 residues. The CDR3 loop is CAASRESPLEQYF. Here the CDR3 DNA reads TGTGCCGCCAGCCGGGAGTCCCCTCTCGAGCAGTACTTC.

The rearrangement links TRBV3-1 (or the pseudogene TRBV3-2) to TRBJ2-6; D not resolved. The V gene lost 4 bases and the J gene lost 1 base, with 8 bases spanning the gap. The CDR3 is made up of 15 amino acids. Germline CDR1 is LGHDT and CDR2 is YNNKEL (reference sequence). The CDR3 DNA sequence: TGTGCCAGCAGCCCCGGTCGTTCTGGGGCCAACGTCCTGACTTTC. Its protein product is CASSPGRSGANVLTF.

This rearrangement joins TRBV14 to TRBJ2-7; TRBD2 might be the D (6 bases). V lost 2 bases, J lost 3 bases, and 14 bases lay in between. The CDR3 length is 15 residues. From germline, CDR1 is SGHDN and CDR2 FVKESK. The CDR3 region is CASSQYYGTVYEQYF. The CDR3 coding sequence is TGTGCCAGCAGCCAATATTATGGGACTGTCTACGAGCAGTACTTC.

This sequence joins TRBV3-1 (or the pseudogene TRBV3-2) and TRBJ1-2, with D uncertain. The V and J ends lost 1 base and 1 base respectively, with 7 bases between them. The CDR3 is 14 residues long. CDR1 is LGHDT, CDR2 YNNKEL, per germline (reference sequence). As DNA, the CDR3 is TGTGCCAGCAGCCAAGTGACATTTAACTATGGCTACACCTTC. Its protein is CASSQVTFNYGYTF.

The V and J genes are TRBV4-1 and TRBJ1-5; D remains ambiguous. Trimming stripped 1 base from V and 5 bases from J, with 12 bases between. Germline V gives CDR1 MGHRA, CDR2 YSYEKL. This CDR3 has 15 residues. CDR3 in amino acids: CASSQAPGSHQPQHF. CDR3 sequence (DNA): TGCGCCAGCAGCCAAGCTCCCGGCAGCCATCAGCCCCAGCATTTT.

The DNA of the CDR3 is TGTGCCAGCAAAGGGGGAGACACAGATACGCAGTATTTT. Translated: CASKGGDTDTQYF. This rearrangement joins TRBV28 to TRBJ2-3, with D possibly being TRBD1 (6 bases). The CDR3 has 13 residues. V lost 7 bases, J lost 2 bases, and 10 bases lay in between. Germline V gene lookup returns CDR1 MDHEN and CDR2 SYDVKM.

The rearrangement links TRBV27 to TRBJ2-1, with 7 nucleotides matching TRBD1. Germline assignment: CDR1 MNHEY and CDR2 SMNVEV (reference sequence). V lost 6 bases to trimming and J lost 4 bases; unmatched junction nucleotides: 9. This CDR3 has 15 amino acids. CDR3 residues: CASSSGTVLYNEQFF. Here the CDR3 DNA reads TGTGCCAGCAGCAGTGGGACAGTTCTATACAATGAGCAGTTCTTC.

CDR3 sequence reads: CATSRDTGYGYTF. The CDR3 nucleotides read TGTGCCACCAGCCGGGACACAGGCTATGGCTACACCTTC. This chain joins TRBV15 and TRBJ1-2; the D gene is possibly TRBD1 (6 bases). There are 13 residues in the CDR3. CDR1 LNHNV and CDR2 YYDKDF come from the germline V gene (reference sequence). V lost 5 bases, J lost 4 bases, and 11 bases lay in between.

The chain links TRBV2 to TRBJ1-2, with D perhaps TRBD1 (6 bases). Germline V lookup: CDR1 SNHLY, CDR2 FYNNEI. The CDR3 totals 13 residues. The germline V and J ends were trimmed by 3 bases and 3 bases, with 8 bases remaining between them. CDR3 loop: CASSDRGDYGYTF. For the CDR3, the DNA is TGTGCCAGCAGTGACAGGGGTGACTATGGCTACACCTTC.

CDR3 region: CASSYLSGQETQYF. In DNA, the CDR3 is TGTGCCAGCAGTTACCTATCAGGCCAAGAGACCCAGTACTTC. The chain employs TRBV6-2 or TRBV6-3 and TRBJ2-5; no reliable D call. In germline, CDR1 is MNHEY, CDR2 SVGEGT. This CDR3 comprises 14 residues. V dropped 2 bases and J dropped 1 base, with 8 bases sitting between them.

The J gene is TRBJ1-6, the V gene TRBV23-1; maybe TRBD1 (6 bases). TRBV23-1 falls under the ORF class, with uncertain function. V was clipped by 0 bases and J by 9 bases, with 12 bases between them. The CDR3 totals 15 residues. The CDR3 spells CASSQSGRGTSPLHF. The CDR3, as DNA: TGCGCCAGCAGTCAATCGGGCAGGGGAACTTCACCCCTCCACTTT.

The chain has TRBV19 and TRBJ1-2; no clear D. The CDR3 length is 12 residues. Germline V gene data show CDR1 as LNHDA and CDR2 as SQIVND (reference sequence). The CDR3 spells CASDGDDYGYTF. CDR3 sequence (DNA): TGTGCTTCGGACGGAGACGACTATGGCTACACCTTC.